A single sample gave rise to the 2 T cell receptor beta chains below, sequenced in a study of cytomegalovirus exposure and HLA in healthy donors. 13 Jbeta primers and 60 Vbeta primers were used for the PCR. The method was immunoSEQ multiplex PCR; TCRdb's version includes in-frame clones alone and lacks a portion of them. The sample comprises under 100,000 clones, around three quarters of which are singletons, and over 3% rests with the top ten. Material for sequencing was PBMCs. The origin of the receptors is a man aged 35 to 55 in good health and CMV-seronegative.

This chain uses TRBV4-1 with TRBJ2-5, with D maybe TRBD1 (5 bases). The CDR3 covers 14 residues. V was cut by 4 bases and J by 11 bases, with 20 bases left in between. Germline V gives CDR1 MGHRA, CDR2 YSYEKL. CDR3 DNA sequence: TGCGCCAGCAGCCCCTCCCCGACAGTCGCGGAGCAGTACTTC. Its translation: CASSPSPTVAEQYF.

CDR3 DNA sequence: TGTGCCAGCTGCCCTAACGCGGGGCGGGAAGAGACCCAGTACTTC. Protein product: CASCPNAGREETQYF. The chain is built from TRBV7-9 and TRBJ2-5; D may be TRBD2 (6 bases). Deletions cut 8 bases from V and 3 bases from J, with 19 bases between. The CDR3 consists of 15 residues. Per germline, CDR1 SEHNR and CDR2 FQNEAQ (reference sequence).